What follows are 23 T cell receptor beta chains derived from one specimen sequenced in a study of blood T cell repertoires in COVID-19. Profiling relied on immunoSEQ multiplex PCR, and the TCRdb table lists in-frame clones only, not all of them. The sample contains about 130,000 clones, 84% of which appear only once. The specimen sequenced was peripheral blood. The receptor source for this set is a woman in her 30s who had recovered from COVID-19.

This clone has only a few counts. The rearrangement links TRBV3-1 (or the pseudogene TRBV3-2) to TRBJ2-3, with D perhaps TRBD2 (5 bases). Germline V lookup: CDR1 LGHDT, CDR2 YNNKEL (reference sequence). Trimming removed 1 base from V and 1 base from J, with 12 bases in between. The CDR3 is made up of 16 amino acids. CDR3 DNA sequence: TGTGCCAGCAGCCAAGTGGGCGGACTCGGCACAGATACGCAGTATTTT. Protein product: CASSQVGGLGTDTQYF.

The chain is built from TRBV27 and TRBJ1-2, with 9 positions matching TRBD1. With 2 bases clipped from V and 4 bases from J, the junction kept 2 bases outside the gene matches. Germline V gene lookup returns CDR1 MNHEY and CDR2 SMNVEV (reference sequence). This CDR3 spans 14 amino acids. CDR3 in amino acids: CASSLVQGAYGYTF. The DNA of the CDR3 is TGTGCCAGCAGTTTAGTACAGGGGGCCTATGGCTACACCTTC.

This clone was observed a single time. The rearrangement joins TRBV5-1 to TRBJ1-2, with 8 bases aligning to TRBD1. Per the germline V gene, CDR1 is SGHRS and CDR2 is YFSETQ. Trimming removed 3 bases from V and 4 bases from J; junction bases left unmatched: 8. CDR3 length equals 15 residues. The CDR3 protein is CASSSGQAASYGYTF. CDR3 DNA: TGCGCCAGCAGCTCGGGACAGGCGGCTAGCTATGGCTACACCTTC.

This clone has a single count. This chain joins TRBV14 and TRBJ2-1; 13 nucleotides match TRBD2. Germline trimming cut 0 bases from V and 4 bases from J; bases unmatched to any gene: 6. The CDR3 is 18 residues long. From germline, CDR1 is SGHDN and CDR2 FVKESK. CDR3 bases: TGTGCCAGCAGCCAAGATACTAGCGGGGGGGGAATTTACAATGAGCAGTTCTTC. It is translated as CASSQDTSGGGIYNEQFF.

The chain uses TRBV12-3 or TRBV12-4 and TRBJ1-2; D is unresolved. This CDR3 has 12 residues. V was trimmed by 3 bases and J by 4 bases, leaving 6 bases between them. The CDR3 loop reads CASSLRFYGYTF. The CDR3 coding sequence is TGTGCCAGCAGTTTGAGATTCTATGGCTACACCTTC.

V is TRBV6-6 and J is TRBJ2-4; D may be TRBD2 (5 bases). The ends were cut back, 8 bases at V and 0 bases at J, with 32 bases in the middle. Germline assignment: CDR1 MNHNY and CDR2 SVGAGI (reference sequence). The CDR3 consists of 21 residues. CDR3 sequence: CASRPRTPASSTSAAKNIQYF. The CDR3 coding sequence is TGTGCCAGCCGTCCCCGAACCCCAGCTAGCTCAACCTCCGCAGCCAAAAACATTCAGTACTTC.

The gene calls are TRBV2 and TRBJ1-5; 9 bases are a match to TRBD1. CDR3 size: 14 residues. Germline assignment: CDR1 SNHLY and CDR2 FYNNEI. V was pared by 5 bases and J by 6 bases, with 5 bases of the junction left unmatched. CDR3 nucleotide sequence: TGTGCCAGCAGTTTACAGGGGGCCAGTCAGCCCCAGCATTTT. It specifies CASSLQGASQPQHF.

This CDR3 is CATSLGTWMDTEAFF. The CDR3 DNA is TGTGCCACCAGCCTGGGGACTTGGATGGACACTGAAGCTTTCTTT. The chain couples TRBV15 to TRBJ1-1, with D maybe TRBD1 (5 bases). Trimming took 5 bases from V and 3 from J, leaving 16 bases between them. Germline CDR1 LNHNV, CDR2 YYDKDF (reference sequence). The CDR3 is 15 residues long.

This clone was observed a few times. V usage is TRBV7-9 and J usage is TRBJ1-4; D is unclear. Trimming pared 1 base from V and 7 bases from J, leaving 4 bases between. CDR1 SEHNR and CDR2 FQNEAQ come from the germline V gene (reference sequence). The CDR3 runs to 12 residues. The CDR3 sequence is CASSLVREKLFF. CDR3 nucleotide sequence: TGTGCCAGCAGCTTAGTGCGTGAAAAACTGTTTTTT.

The CDR3 nucleotides are TGTGCCAGTAGAACTCCGGGCGCGGGAGTGGGATACAATGAGCAGTTCTTC. This gives the protein CASRTPGAGVGYNEQFF. The chain couples TRBV19 to TRBJ2-1; TRBD2 agrees at 7 bases. Losses at the gene ends were 6 bases for V and 4 bases for J; bases not matched to a gene: 15. The CDR3 is 17 amino acids. Germline loops: CDR1 LNHDA, CDR2 SQIVND (reference sequence). Filled out from reference TRBV19 and TRBJ2-1, the complete variable domain reads DGGITQSPKYLFRKEGQNVTLSCEQNLNHDAMYWYRQDPGQGLRLIYYSQIVNDFQKGDIAEGYSVSREKKESFPLTVTSAQKNPTAFYLCASRTPGAGVGYNEQFFGPGTRLTVL.

CDR3 sequence: CASSYGTASNYGYTF. The CDR3 DNA follows: TGTGCCAGCAGTTACGGGACAGCCTCTAACTATGGCTACACCTTC. The chain couples TRBV6-6 to TRBJ1-2; TRBD1 matches at 7 bases. CDR3 size: 15 residues. V was clipped by 2 bases and J by 0 bases; unmatched bases: 3. Germline V gene sequence: CDR1 MNHNY, CDR2 SVGAGI (reference sequence).

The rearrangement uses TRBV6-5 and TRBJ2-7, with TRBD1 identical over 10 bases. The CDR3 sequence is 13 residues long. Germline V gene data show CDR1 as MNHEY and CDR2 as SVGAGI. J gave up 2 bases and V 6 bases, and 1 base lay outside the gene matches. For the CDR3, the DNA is TGTGCCAGCAGGGGGACAGGGGCCTACGAGCAGTACTTC. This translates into CASRGTGAYEQYF.

CDR3 protein: CAITAGEPNTGELFF. The CDR3 nucleotides read TGTGCCATCACAGCGGGGGAGCCGAACACCGGGGAGCTGTTTTTT. This rearrangement joins TRBV5-8 to TRBJ2-2; the match to TRBD2 covers 8 bases. Germline V lookup: CDR1 SGHTS, CDR2 YDEGEE. J was trimmed by 0 bases and V by 9 bases; bases with no gene match: 7. The CDR3 loop spans 15 amino acids.

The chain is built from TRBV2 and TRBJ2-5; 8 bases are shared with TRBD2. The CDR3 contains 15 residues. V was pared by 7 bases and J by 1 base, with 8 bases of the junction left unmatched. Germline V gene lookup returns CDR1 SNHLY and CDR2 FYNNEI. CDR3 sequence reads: CASTTGGGFQETQYF. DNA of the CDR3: TGTGCCAGCACCACGGGCGGGGGGTTCCAAGAGACCCAGTACTTC.

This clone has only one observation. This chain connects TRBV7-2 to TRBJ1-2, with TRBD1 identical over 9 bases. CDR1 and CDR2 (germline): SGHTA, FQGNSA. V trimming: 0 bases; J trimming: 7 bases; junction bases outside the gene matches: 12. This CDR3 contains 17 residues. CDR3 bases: TGTGCCAGCAGCTTAGCGGGGACAGGGTCCTTTGTTTCTGGCTACACCTTC. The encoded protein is CASSLAGTGSFVSGYTF.

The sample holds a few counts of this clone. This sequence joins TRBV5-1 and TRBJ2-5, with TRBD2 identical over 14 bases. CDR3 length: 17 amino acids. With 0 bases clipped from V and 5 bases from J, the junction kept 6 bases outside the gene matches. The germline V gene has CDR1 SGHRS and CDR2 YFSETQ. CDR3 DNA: TGCGCCAGCAGCTTGGGACTAGCGGGAGGGACTCGGGAGACCCAGTACTTC. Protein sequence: CASSLGLAGGTRETQYF.

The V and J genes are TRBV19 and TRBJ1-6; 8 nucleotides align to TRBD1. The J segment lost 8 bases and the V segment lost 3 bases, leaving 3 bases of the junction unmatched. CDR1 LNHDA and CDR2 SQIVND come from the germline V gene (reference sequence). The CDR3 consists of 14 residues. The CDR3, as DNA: TGTGCCAGTAGTATCGGGACAGGAGATTCACCCCTCCACTTT. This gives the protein CASSIGTGDSPLHF.

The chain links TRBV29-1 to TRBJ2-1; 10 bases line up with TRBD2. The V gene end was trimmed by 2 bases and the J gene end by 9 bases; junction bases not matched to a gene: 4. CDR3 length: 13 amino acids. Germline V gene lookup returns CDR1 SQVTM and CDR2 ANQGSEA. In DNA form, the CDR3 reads TGCAGCGTTGAACTAGCGGGAGCCAGTGAGCAGTTCTTC. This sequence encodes CSVELAGASEQFF.

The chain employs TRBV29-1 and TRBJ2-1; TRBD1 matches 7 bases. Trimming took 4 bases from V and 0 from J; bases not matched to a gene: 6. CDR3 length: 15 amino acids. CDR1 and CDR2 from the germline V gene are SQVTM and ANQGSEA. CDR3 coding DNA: TGCAGCGTTGTCAGGGACAGCCGCTCCTACAATGAGCAGTTCTTC. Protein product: CSVVRDSRSYNEQFF.

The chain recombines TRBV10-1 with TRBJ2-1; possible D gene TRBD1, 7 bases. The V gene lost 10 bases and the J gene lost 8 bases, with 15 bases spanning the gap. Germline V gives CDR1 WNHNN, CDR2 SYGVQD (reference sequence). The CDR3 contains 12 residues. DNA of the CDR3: TGCGCCACCCAGGGGGGATCCGATGAGCAGTTCTTC. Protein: CATQGGSDEQFF.

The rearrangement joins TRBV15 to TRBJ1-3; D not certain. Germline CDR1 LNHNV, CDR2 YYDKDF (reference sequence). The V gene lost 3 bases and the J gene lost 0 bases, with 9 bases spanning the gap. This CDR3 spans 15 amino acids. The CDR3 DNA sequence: TGTGCCACCAGCAGGACGCGCGGCTCTGGAAACACCATATATTTT. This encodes CATSRTRGSGNTIYF.

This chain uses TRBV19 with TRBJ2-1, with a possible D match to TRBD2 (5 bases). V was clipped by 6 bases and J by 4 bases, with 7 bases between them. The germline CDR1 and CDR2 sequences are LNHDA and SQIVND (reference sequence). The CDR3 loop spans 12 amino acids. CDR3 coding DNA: TGTGCCAGTAGGACTATGTACAATGAGCAGTTCTTC. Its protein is CASRTMYNEQFF.

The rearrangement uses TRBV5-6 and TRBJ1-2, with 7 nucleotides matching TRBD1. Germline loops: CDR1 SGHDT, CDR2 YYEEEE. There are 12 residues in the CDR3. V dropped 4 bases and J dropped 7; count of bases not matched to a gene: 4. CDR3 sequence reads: CASSRTGVGYTF. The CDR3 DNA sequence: TGTGCCAGCAGCAGGACAGGAGTTGGCTACACCTTC.